The 17 T cell receptor beta chains given below trace back to one sample, sequenced in a study of T cells in Graves' hyperthyroidism and ophthalmopathy. Amplified regions were TCR beta CDR3 sequences from RNA transcripts. TCR CDR3 regions were first amplified by RT-PCR with HTBI primers. Via MiXCR, TCRdb re-called the multiplex PCR reads, giving one row per CDR3 protein. The sample contains roughly 700,000 distinct CDR3 sequences, 35% of which appear only once. The sample taken for sequencing was blood. The origin of the receptors is a woman aged 40-49 years with Graves' hyperthyroidism.

The chain has TRBV7-9 and TRBJ2-7, with 7 nucleotides matching TRBD2. V dropped 4 bases and J dropped 1; count of bases not matched to a gene: 7. Germline values: CDR1 SEHNR, CDR2 FQNEAQ (reference sequence). The CDR3 is made up of 15 amino acids. CDR3 bases: TGTGCCAGCAGCTCCGCGCTAGCGGCTTCCTACGAGCAGTACTTC. Translating it yields CASSSALAASYEQYF. Complete variable domain (other parts from reference TRBV7-9 and TRBJ2-7): DTGVSQNPRHKITKRGQNVTFRCDPISEHNRLYWYRQTLGQGPEFLTYFQNEAQLEKSRLLSDRFSAERPKGSFSTLEIQRTEQGDSAMYLCASSSALAASYEQYFGPGTRLTVT.

This clonotype was found many times. The gene calls are TRBV2 and TRBJ1-5; D remains ambiguous. Germline V CDR1 and CDR2: SNHLY, FYNNEI. Trimming cost V 1 base and J 6 bases, with 10 bases left between them. This CDR3 region has 14 residues. In DNA form, the CDR3 reads TGTGCCAGCAGTGAAGTCAGCTTCACTCAGCCCCAGCATTTT. This encodes CASSEVSFTQPQHF. Looking up the rest from reference TRBV2 and TRBJ1-5 gives the full variable domain: EPEVTQTPSHQVTQMGQEVILRCVPISNHLYFYWYRQILGQKVEFLVSFYNNEISEKSEIFDDQFSVERPDGSNFTLKIRSTKLEDSAMYFCASSEVSFTQPQHFGDGTRLSIL.

V and J are TRBV20-1 and TRBJ2-5; D perhaps matches TRBD1 (6 bases). There are 14 residues in the CDR3. The germline gives CDR1 DFQATT, CDR2 SNEGSKA (reference sequence). V lost 3 bases and J 0 bases, leaving 11 bases between the germline ends. Written as DNA, the CDR3 is TGCAGTGCTAGTCCAGGGACAAACCAAGAGACCCAGTACTTC. Its protein product is CSASPGTNQETQYF.

This chain uses TRBV7-2 with TRBJ1-5, with D hard to call. V gave up 5 bases and J gave up 7 bases, with 18 bases separating them. Germline assignment: CDR1 SGHTA and CDR2 FQGNSA. This CDR3 has 15 residues. DNA of the CDR3: TGTGCCAGCAGCCCAAGGGAATTCATAGGGCAGCCCCAGCATTTT. Residues: CASSPREFIGQPQHF. The full variable domain, its missing parts supplied by reference TRBV7-2 and TRBJ1-5, is GAGVSQSPSNKVTEKGKDVELRCDPISGHTALYWYRQSLGQGLEFLIYFQGNSAPDKSGLPSDRFSAERTGGSVSTLTIQRTQQEDSAVYLCASSPREFIGQPQHFGDGTRLSIL.

On this clonotype itself: A single base separates this from a much larger clone, so it may be a read error. The genes are TRBV7-2 and TRBJ2-7; D gene uncertain. CDR1 and CDR2 (germline): SGHTA, FQGNSA. The CDR3 loop spans 14 amino acids. This CDR3 reads CASSLEVSPYGQYF. The CDR3 DNA is TGTGCCAGCAGCTTAGAGGTCAGCCCCTACGGGCAGTACTTC. Full variable domain (rest looked up from reference TRBV7-2 and TRBJ2-7): GAGVSQSPSNKVTEKGKDVELRCDPISGHTALYWYRQSLGQGLEFLIYFQGNSAPDKSGLPSDRFSAERTGGSVSTLTIQRTQQEDSAVYLCASSLEVSPYGQYFGPGTRLTVT.

This clonotype has a handful of counts. The chain has TRBV6-6 and TRBJ1-1, with TRBD1 as a possible D gene (5 bases). The CDR3 has 13 amino acids. Trimming removed 7 bases at V and 6 bases at J, with 15 bases between. Germline V gives CDR1 MNHNY, CDR2 SVGAGI (reference sequence). The CDR3, as DNA: TGTGCCAGCATCCCCCCAGGGATGCCTGAAGCTTTCTTT. As protein: CASIPPGMPEAFF.

This clonotype was detected ten times or more. V gene TRBV2 combines with J gene TRBJ2-7; 8 nucleotides line up with TRBD2. J gave up 5 bases and V 4 bases, and 7 bases lay outside the gene matches. Germline-derived CDR1 and CDR2 are SNHLY and FYNNEI. CDR3 length: 14 amino acids. The DNA for the CDR3 is TGTGCCAGCAGTGTTGAAGCGGGAGTAAACGAGCAGTACTTC. Translating gives CASSVEAGVNEQYF.

The sample holds many counts of this clonotype. V usage is TRBV20-1 and J usage is TRBJ1-3; D remains ambiguous. This CDR3 contains 13 residues. The V and J ends lost 7 bases and 3 bases respectively, with 13 bases between them. Germline V gene sequence: CDR1 DFQATT, CDR2 SNEGSKA (reference sequence). CDR3 coding DNA: TGCAGTGGTTCCGGACCCGATGGAAACACCATATATTTT. It encodes CSGSGPDGNTIYF.

This clonotype occurred many times. The chain couples TRBV7-3 to TRBJ2-7; D assignment may be TRBD1 or TRBD2 (5 bases each). The V and J ends lost 5 bases and 2 bases respectively, with 13 bases between them. The germline CDR1 and CDR2 sequences are SGHTA and FQGTGA. This CDR3 region has 14 residues. The CDR3 sequence: CASSPSGGTYEQYF. The CDR3 nucleotides are TGTGCCAGCAGCCCAAGTGGGGGAACCTACGAGCAGTACTTC.

In this sample, this clonotype turned up many times. The gene calls are TRBV7-8 and TRBJ1-5; TRBD1 is a possible D gene (5 bases). The ends were cut back, 1 base at V and 1 base at J, with 14 bases in the middle. The CDR3 contains 17 residues. The V gene's germline CDR1 is SGHVS and CDR2 FQNEAQ. The CDR3 DNA reads as TGTGCCAGCAGCTTAGAGGTGGGGGGTAGGAGCAATCAGCCCCAGCATTTT. This sequence encodes CASSLEVGGRSNQPQHF.

CDR3 nucleotides: TGTGCCAGTAGTACCTGGACAGGTATAGGCTCTGGAAACACCATATATTTT. It codes for CASSTWTGIGSGNTIYF. This chain joins TRBV19 and TRBJ1-3; 7 positions agree with TRBD1. V lost 4 bases, J lost 0 bases, and 9 bases stayed unmatched. From germline, CDR1 is LNHDA and CDR2 SQIVND (reference sequence). CDR3 size: 17 residues.

The rearrangement joins TRBV5-1 to TRBJ2-5, with 12 nucleotides matching TRBD2. Trimming cost V 4 bases and J 1 base; bases outside gene matches: 5. This CDR3 is built from 16 residues. Germline V gene data show CDR1 as SGHRS and CDR2 as YFSETQ. The CDR3, as DNA: TGCGCCAGCAGCGCAACTAGCGGGGGGTTCCAAGAGACCCAGTACTTC. Translating gives CASSATSGGFQETQYF. The whole variable domain, filled in from reference TRBV5-1 and TRBJ2-5, reads KAGVTQTPRYLIKTRGQQVTLSCSPISGHRSVSWYQQTPGQGLQFLFEYFSETQRNKGNFPGRFSGRQFSNSRSEMNVSTLELGDSALYLCASSATSGGFQETQYFGPGTRLLVL.

At least ten counts were recorded for this clonotype. This chain joins TRBV5-1 and TRBJ1-6; 9 positions agree with TRBD1. Germline assignment: CDR1 SGHRS and CDR2 YFSETQ. V shed 7 bases, J shed 9 bases, and the junction held 14 bases outside the gene matches. The CDR3 is 16 residues long. The CDR3 bases are TGCGCCAGCCGCCTCCCCGGGACAGGGTCGAGTTCACCCCTCCACTTT. Its protein is CASRLPGTGSSSPLHF.

This clonotype showed up many times. This rearrangement joins TRBV5-4 to TRBJ1-5, with D possibly TRBD1 on 5 matching bases. Trimming removed 5 bases at V and 0 bases at J, with 12 bases between. The CDR3 length is 15 residues. Germline CDR1 reads SGHNT; CDR2 reads YYREEE (reference sequence). CDR3 in amino acids: CASSRWGYSNQPQHF. The DNA of the CDR3 is TGTGCCAGCAGTCGGTGGGGCTATAGCAATCAGCCCCAGCATTTT. Based on the CDR3 plus reference TRBV5-4 and TRBJ1-5, the full variable domain is ETGVTQSPTHLIKTRGQQVTLRCSSQSGHNTVSWYQQALGQGPQFIFQYYREEENGRGNFPPRFSGLQFPNYSSELNVNALELDDSALYLCASSRWGYSNQPQHFGDGTRLSIL.

This clonotype has more than one count but fewer than ten. The junction departs from germline at one end; a sequencing error may be responsible. The chain carries TRBV12-3 or TRBV12-4 and TRBJ1-5, with D possibly matching TRBD1 (6 bases). The CDR3 sequence is 15 residues long. The CDR3 loop reads CASSFGLGGNQPQHF. The CDR3 region has the DNA TGTGCCAGCAGTTTTGGCCTCGGGGGCAACCAGCCCCAGCATTTT.

This clonotype was counted a few times. V and J are TRBV20-1 and TRBJ1-1, with D maybe TRBD1 (6 bases). The CDR3 loop spans 14 amino acids. V was shortened by 0 bases and J by 4 bases, with 12 bases between the two germline ends. In germline, CDR1 is DFQATT, CDR2 SNEGSKA (reference sequence). The CDR3: CSARDREGVTEAFF. In DNA form, the CDR3 reads TGCAGTGCTAGAGATCGTGAGGGGGTCACTGAAGCTTTCTTT.

The J gene is TRBJ1-6, the V gene TRBV6-1; TRBD1 matches 7 bases. CDR3 length: 14 residues. V lost 3 bases and J lost 11; bases outside the gene matches: 7. Germline loops: CDR1 MNHNS, CDR2 SASEGT. The DNA for the CDR3 is TGTGCCAGCAGTGACAGGGGGAGGAATCCACCCCTCCACTTT. Its protein is CASSDRGRNPPLHF.